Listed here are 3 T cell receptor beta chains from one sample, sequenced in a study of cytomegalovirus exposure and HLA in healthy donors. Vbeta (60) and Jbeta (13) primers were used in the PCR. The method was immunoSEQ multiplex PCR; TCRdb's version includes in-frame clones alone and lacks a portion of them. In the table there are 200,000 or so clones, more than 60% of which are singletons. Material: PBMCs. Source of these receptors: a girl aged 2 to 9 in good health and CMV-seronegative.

The DNA for the CDR3 is TGTGCCAGCAGTAGCGGGGGGCGATCCCAAGAGACCCAGTACTTC. Its protein product is CASSSGGRSQETQYF. The J gene is TRBJ2-5, the V gene TRBV28, with TRBD2 identical over 9 bases. The CDR3 runs to 15 residues. Germline CDR1 is MDHEN and CDR2 is SYDVKM. Trimming at V came to 5 bases and at J to 1 base, leaving 5 bases not matched to a gene.

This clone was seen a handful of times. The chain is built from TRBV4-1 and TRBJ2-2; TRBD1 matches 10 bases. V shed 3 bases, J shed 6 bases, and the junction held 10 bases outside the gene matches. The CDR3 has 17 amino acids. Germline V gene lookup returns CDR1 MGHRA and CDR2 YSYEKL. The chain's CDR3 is CASSQVAGTGDAGELFF. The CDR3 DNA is TGCGCCAGCAGCCAGGTGGCCGGGACAGGGGACGCCGGGGAGCTGTTTTTT.

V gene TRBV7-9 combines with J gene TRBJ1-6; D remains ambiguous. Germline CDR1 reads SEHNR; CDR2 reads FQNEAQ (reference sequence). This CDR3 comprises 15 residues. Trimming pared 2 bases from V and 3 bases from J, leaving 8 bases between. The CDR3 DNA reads TGTGCCAGCAGCTTAAGTAACAGCTATAATTCACCCCTCCACTTT. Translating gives CASSLSNSYNSPLHF.